What follows is one T cell receptor (beta chain) and its context. This clone was observed once. The target of this receptor is not known. Base qualities were left out, and no much larger clone turns up one base away. This record belongs to a study of blood T cell repertoires in COVID-19 (dated by TCRdb to about 2020). Looking at the study overall: For ImmuneRACE Cohort 3, a participant was defined as recovered based on two consecutive negative NP/OP PCR tests, clearance by a healthcare professional, or resolution of symptoms. Nearly every sample came with metadata listing a de-identified subject ID, COVID-19 status, age in years and sex. The repertoires were released in a freely available public database intended as a resource for research on the immune response to SARS-CoV-2. Samples from collaborators originated in the United States, Italy and Spain and spanned both the acute and convalescent phases of COVID-19. Samples came from the ongoing ImmuneRACE study (first 160 participants) plus 1,254 subjects from 6 global collaborators. HLA class I and class II types, where available, came from metadata supplied by the sample provider rather than from assay-based typing. The dataset comprised deeply sampled blood TCRbeta repertoires from subjects exposed to, actively infected with, or recovered from COVID-19. The material from the prospective study consisted of cDNA or gDNA derived from T cells, B-cell-depleted T cells, or PBMCs. Findings and caveats that apply to the study as a whole: How much clinical and demographic metadata was included differed by source and by participant, and the metadata was provided uncurated.

In the prospective study, participants were about 18 to 100 years old, resided in 20 to 30 geographic areas of the United States, and were enrolled through a virtual design. Cohort assignment in the prospective study relied on participant-reported clinical history from a screening survey and a study questionnaire. In the prospective study, mobile phlebotomists collected whole blood, serum and a nasopharyngeal or oropharyngeal swab from each participant. Prospective study participants could optionally give additional blood draws and questionnaires over an approximately 2-month period. Before DNA extraction, prospective study blood samples were shipped either frozen or at room temperature. The cysteine opens and the phenylalanine closes a CDR3 of 15 amino acids. Only the CDR3 DNA is retained, 45 bases long and in frame from the first base. The germline V gene yields SGDLS for CDR1 and YYNGEE for CDR2. V and J are truncated by 3 bases and 6 bases respectively, leaving an intervening sequence of 17 bases.

TCRbeta CDR3 regions were amplified from genomic DNA by means of the immunoSEQ Assay, a bias-controlled multiplex PCR. On the authors' methods: The number of nucleated cells in each sample was estimated by amplification of reference gene primers within the assay. To quantify the absolute abundance of each unique TCRbeta CDR3 rearrangement, sequence reads were collapsed and filtered. For each sample, productive Simpson clonality was calculated as the square root of Simpson's diversity index across productive rearrangements. TCRdb took this table from immuneACCESS and kept in-frame rearrangements with V and J called. Such tables lack part of the clones; where checked against another copy, unresolved V genes explain under half of the gap, and the rest is unexplained. V and J calls and clone size are given by that table; D and trimming were obtained from the DNA. The sample table shows about 270,000 clones, and 88% are seen once. The top ten clonotypes cover roughly 2% of the sample.

The V and J genes are TRBV9 and TRBJ2-3, and TRBD1 may be the D gene, going by 6 matching bases. This clonotype was sampled from a woman aged 55-70 years in a cohort exposed to, infected with or recovered from COVID-19 (not recorded which). The material sequenced was PBMCs or T cells enriched from blood (not recorded which). CDR3 region: CASSAMGRGSDTQYF. The nucleotides read TGTGCCAGCAGCGCTATGGGCAGGGGCTCGGATACGCAGTATTTT.